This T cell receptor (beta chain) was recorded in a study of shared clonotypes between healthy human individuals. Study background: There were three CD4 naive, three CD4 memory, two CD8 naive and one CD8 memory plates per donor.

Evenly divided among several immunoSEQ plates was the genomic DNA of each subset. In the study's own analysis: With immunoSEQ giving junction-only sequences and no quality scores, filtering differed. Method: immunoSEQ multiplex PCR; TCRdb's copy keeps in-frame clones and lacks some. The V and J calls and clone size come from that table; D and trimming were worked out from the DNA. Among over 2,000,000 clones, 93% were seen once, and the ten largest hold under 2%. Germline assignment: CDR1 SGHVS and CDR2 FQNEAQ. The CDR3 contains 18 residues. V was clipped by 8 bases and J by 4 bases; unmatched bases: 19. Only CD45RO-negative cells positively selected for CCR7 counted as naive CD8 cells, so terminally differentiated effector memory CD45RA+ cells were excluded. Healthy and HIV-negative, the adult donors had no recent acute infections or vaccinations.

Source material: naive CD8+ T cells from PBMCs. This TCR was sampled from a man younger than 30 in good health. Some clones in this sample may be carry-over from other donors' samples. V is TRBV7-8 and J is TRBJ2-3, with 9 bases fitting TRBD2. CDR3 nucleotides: TGTGCCAGCGGGGGAAAAGCGGGAGGTTTAGTTAGGTCAGATACGCAGTATTTT. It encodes CASGGKAGGLVRSDTQYF.